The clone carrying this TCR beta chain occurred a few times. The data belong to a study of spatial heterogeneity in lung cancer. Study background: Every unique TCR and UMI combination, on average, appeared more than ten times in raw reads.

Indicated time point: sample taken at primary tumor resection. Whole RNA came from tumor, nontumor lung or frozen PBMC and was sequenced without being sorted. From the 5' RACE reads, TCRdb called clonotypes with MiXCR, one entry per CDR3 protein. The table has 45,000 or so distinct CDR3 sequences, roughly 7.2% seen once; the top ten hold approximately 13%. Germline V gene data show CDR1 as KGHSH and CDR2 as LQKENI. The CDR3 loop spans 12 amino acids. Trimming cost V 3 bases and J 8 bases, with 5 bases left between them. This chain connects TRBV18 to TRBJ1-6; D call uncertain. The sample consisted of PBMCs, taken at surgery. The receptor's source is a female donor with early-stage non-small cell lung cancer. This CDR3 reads CASSPSDSPLHF. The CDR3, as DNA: TGTGCCAGCTCACCTTCCGATTCACCCCTCCACTTT.